This T cell receptor beta chain was captured in a study of cytomegalovirus exposure and HLA in healthy donors. 60 Vbeta and 13 Jbeta primers were used in PCR. Clones were sequenced by immunoSEQ multiplex PCR, and TCRdb holds only the in-frame ones, with some missing. The table shows roughly 100,000 clones, with under 85% occurring only once. The CDR3 totals 14 residues. V was pared by 3 bases and J by 5 bases, with 11 bases between. Germline CDR1 and CDR2: MNHEY and SMNVEV (reference sequence). This sequence was found in a woman between 40 and 55 years old in good health and CMV-seronegative. Sequenced sample: PBMCs. The chain uses TRBV27 and TRBJ2-1, with D possibly being TRBD2 (6 bases). CDR3 sequence reads: CASSLAGTHNEQFF. In nucleotides, the CDR3 is TGTGCCAGCAGTTTGGCCGGGACTCACAATGAGCAGTTCTTC.